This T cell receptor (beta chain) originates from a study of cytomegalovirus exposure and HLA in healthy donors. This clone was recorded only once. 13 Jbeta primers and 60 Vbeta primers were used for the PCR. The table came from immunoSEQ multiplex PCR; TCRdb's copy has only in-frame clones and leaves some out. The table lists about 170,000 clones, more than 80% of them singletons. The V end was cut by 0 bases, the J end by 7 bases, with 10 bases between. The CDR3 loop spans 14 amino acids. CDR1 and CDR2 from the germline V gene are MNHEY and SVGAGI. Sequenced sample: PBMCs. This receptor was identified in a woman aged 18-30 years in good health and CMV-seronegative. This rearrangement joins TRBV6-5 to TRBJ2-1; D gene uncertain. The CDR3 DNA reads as TGTGCCAGCAGTTACTCCCCATCAGGTAATGAGCAGTTCTTC. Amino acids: CASSYSPSGNEQFF.